This TCR beta chain was recorded in a study of patients and donors after allogeneic stem cell transplantation. TCRdb re-called the RT-PCR reads with MiXCR, one entry per CDR3 protein. The sample has roughly 880,000 distinct CDR3 sequences, 15% to 20% seen once. V gave up 5 bases and J gave up 0 bases; unmatched junction bases: 9. This CDR3 is built from 18 residues. Germline CDR1 and CDR2: SGHVS and FNYEAQ. Sequenced: blood, either unsorted or a sorted T cell fraction (not recorded which). This clonotype originated in a human donor who was either an allogeneic HSCT recipient or a stem cell or donor lymphocyte infusion donor (not recorded which). It is not recorded whose cells these are; they may come from a transplant donor. This chain connects TRBV7-6 to TRBJ2-3; 12 nucleotides line up with TRBD2. CDR3: CASSKLAGGPASTDTQYF. Written as DNA, the CDR3 is TGTGCCAGCAGCAAACTAGCGGGAGGCCCCGCTAGCACAGATACGCAGTATTTT.